These 28 T cell receptor beta chains were sequenced from one sample in a study of T cells in women clearing cervical HPV infection. The table came from immunoSEQ multiplex PCR; TCRdb's copy has only in-frame clones and leaves some out. The sample is made up of about 33,000 clones, and the top ten hold about 3.9% of it. The specimen sequenced was blood buffy coat. Receptor source: a woman between 18 and 70 years old with a cervical HPV16 infection that either progressed to CIN3+ or cleared (not recorded which).

About this clone: Coverage ceases 3 residues before the CDR3 finishes, and the germline J gene fills in the end. The gene calls are TRBV14 and TRBJ2-5; D might be TRBD1 (6 bases). Trimming removed 4 bases from V and 5 bases from J, with 14 bases in between. CDR3 length: 14 amino acids. Germline-derived CDR1 and CDR2 are SGHDN and FVKESK. Here the CDR3 reads CASSPHGQGETQYF. The CDR3 bases that were read are TGTGCCAGCAGCCCCCACGGGCAGGGGGAGACC.

A word on this clone: The CDR3 is cut off 3 residues early in the read; its end comes from the germline J gene. J is TRBJ2-5 and V is TRBV4-2; 9 bases line up with TRBD1. This CDR3 comprises 16 residues. Germline assignment: CDR1 LGHNA and CDR2 YNFKEQ. With 4 bases clipped from V and 5 bases from J, the junction kept 11 bases outside the gene matches. The covered CDR3 bases are TGTGCCAGCAGCCTCGGGTATGGACAGGGGCTGGAGACC. Translation: CASSLGYGQGLET. The CDR3 as a whole reads CASSLGYGQGLETQYF.

Concerning this clone: The read is 3 residues too short to cover the CDR3 end, so that end is filled in from the germline J gene. V usage is TRBV19 and J usage is TRBJ1-6; weak D call: TRBD1 (6 bases). CDR1 and CDR2 (germline): LNHDA, SQIVND (reference sequence). Trimming took off 3 bases at V and 7 bases at J, with 10 bases between the two ends. This CDR3 has 14 amino acids. Incomplete CDR3 DNA: TGTGCCAGTAGTATTAACAGGGAGAATTCACCC. Its protein is CASSINRENSP. The whole CDR3 is CASSINRENSPLHF.

In regard to this clone: From the germline J gene comes the end of the CDR3, since the read stops 3 residues before it. The chain has TRBV10-3 and TRBJ1-1; D remains ambiguous. The CDR3 has 12 residues. Per germline, CDR1 ENHRY and CDR2 SYGVKD. The DNA read from the CDR3 is TGTGCCATCAGTGAGTCCCCCAGGGAA. It codes for CAISESPRE. In full, the CDR3 is CAISESPREAFF.

For this clone: The read ends 3 residues before the CDR3 terminus; that terminus is restored from the germline J gene. The chain joins TRBV27 to TRBJ2-2; 9 bases agree with TRBD1. V trimming: 6 bases; J trimming: 5 bases; junction bases outside the gene matches: 4. This CDR3 comprises 14 residues. Germline loops: CDR1 MNHEY, CDR2 SMNVEV (reference sequence). The DNA read from the CDR3 is TGTGCCAGCAGAGGACAGGGGAGGACCGGGGAG. Translated: CASRGQGRTGE. The whole CDR3 sequence reads CASRGQGRTGELFF.

With regard to this clone: The CDR3 goes on 3 residues after the read ends, and that part is filled in from the germline J gene. The chain recombines TRBV6-4 with TRBJ2-7; D perhaps matches TRBD2 (5 bases). Trimming shortened V by 7 bases and J by 6 bases, and 10 bases separated the two germline ends. CDR1 and CDR2 from the germline V gene are MRHNA and SNTAGT. This CDR3 has 11 residues. This chain's CDR3 is CASNSRGEQYF. CDR3 bases read: TGTGCCAGCAATAGCCGGGGCGAG.

Worth noting for this clone: Read coverage stops 3 residues before the CDR3 terminus; the germline J gene supplies the remainder. The chain links TRBV12-5 to TRBJ2-5; tentative D call: TRBD1 (6 bases). The CDR3 loop spans 14 amino acids. Germline CDR1 LGHNT, CDR2 FRNRAP. V lost 3 bases, J lost 5 bases, and 13 bases lay in between. CDR3: CASGFTTQGETQYF. The CDR3 bases that were read are TGTGCTAGTGGTTTCACGACCCAGGGGGAGACC.

Turning to this clone: The read terminates 3 residues ahead of where the CDR3 ends, so the germline J gene completes it. V gene TRBV24-1 combines with J gene TRBJ1-2; tentatively, D is TRBD1 (6 bases). The CDR3 sequence is 15 residues long. Germline CDR1 reads KGHDR; CDR2 reads SFDVKD. The CDR3: CATSDLVGGAEGYTF. Incomplete CDR3 DNA: TGTGCCACCAGTGATTTAGTAGGGGGGGCGGAAGGC.

As to this clone: The CDR3 is cut off 3 residues early in the read; its end comes from the germline J gene. The rearrangement joins TRBV19 to TRBJ1-5; 9 bases match TRBD1. Unmatched junction bases numbered 5, after V lost 5 bases and J lost 3 bases. Per the germline V gene, CDR1 is LNHDA and CDR2 is SQIVND (reference sequence). This CDR3 is 15 amino acids long. CDR3 DNA, as far as it was read: TGTGCCAGTAGTCCGGGACAGGGCCTCAATCAGCCC. Translated, it gives CASSPGQGLNQP. The CDR3 reads in full as CASSPGQGLNQPQHF.

About this clone: The CDR3 is cut off 3 residues early in the read; its end comes from the germline J gene. V usage is TRBV30 and J usage is TRBJ1-5, with a weak D call TRBD1 (5 bases). CDR1 is GTSNPN, CDR2 SVGIG, per germline (reference sequence). The ends were cut back, 1 base at V and 7 bases at J, with 14 bases in the middle. The CDR3 has 14 residues. CDR3 DNA (partial): TGTGCCTGGAGTGAGAGGGGAGGGCCCCAGCCC. This translates into CAWSERGGPQP. The whole CDR3 protein is CAWSERGGPQPQHF.

As to this clone: The observed sequence ends 3 residues before the CDR3 terminus, with the missing tail filled in from the germline J gene. The rearrangement uses TRBV5-6 and TRBJ2-5; the match to TRBD1 covers 7 bases. Germline trimming cut 3 bases from V and 1 base from J; bases unmatched to any gene: 3. The germline V gene encodes CDR1 SGHDT and CDR2 YYEEEE. There are 14 residues in the CDR3. The CDR3 DNA, read in part, is TGTGCCAGCAGCTCTACAGGGGTCCAAGAGACC. It specifies CASSSTGVQET. The whole CDR3 reads CASSSTGVQETQYF.

Comment on this clone: Coverage ceases 3 residues before the CDR3 finishes, and the germline J gene fills in the end. This sequence joins TRBV20-1 and TRBJ2-7; 11 bases match TRBD1. From germline, CDR1 is DFQATT and CDR2 SNEGSKA (reference sequence). CDR3 length: 21 residues. Trimming at V came to 0 bases and at J to 5 bases, leaving 24 bases not matched to a gene. The covered CDR3 bases are TGCAGTGCTAGAGATCTCTTCGTCTCGTTGGACAGGGGGCGCGGTGTGGACGAG. This sequence encodes CSARDLFVSLDRGRGVDE. The entire CDR3 reads CSARDLFVSLDRGRGVDEQYF.

Note on this clone: The read terminates 3 residues ahead of where the CDR3 ends, so the germline J gene completes it. V usage is TRBV12-3 or TRBV12-4 and J usage is TRBJ1-2, with D perhaps TRBD1 (6 bases). The CDR3 spans 15 residues. Trimming removed 2 bases from V and 2 bases from J, with 12 bases in between. The DNA read from the CDR3 is TGTGCCAGCAGTTTACGAGGGAGGGGGAACTATGGC. Translation gives CASSLRGRGNYG. The CDR3 in full is CASSLRGRGNYGYTF.

Comment on this clone: The read terminates 3 residues before the CDR3 end, so the remaining end is supplied by the germline J gene. V usage is TRBV7-6 and J usage is TRBJ1-4; 9 bases match TRBD1. The germline CDR1 and CDR2 sequences are SGHVS and FNYEAQ. J was trimmed by 8 bases and V by 6 bases; bases with no gene match: 7. The CDR3 loop spans 14 amino acids. CDR3: CASSWGTGQEKLFF. The covered CDR3 bases are TGTGCCAGCAGTTGGGGGACAGGGCAGGAAAAA.

A note on this clone: The read ends 3 residues early relative to the CDR3; the germline J gene fills the gap. The chain couples TRBV2 to TRBJ2-7, with D possibly being TRBD2 (5 bases). Germline CDR1 and CDR2: SNHLY and FYNNEI. The CDR3 consists of 15 residues. Trimming cost V 8 bases and J 0 bases, with 17 bases left between them. CDR3: CASRGNSINSYEQYF. The sequenced CDR3 bases are TGTGCCAGCCGGGGTAACAGCATTAACTCCTACGAG.

On this clone: The read falls 3 residues short of the CDR3 end, and the missing part is taken from the germline J gene. This sequence joins TRBV5-4 and TRBJ1-1, with D maybe TRBD1 (5 bases). Trimming removed 5 bases from V and 6 bases from J, with 17 bases in between. Germline V lookup: CDR1 SGHNT, CDR2 YYREEE (reference sequence). This CDR3 contains 14 residues. The DNA read from the CDR3 is TGTGCCAGCAGTCGAGACAGTCTGAGCGCTGAA. It translates to CASSRDSLSAE. The whole CDR3 sequence is CASSRDSLSAEAFF.

As to this clone: The read halts 3 residues ahead of the CDR3 end, with the missing end drawn from the germline J gene. The V call is TRBV5-1, the J call TRBJ2-1; D gene unclear. Germline V gene lookup returns CDR1 SGHRS and CDR2 YFSETQ. The CDR3 has 13 amino acids. Between the trimmed V and J ends, which lost 8 bases and 4 bases, there was a span of 13 bases. CDR3 DNA (partial): TGCGCCAGTCTATCCGAACAGTACAATGAG. It is translated as CASLSEQYNE. From start to end, the CDR3 is CASLSEQYNEQFF. Full variable domain (rest looked up from reference TRBV5-1 and TRBJ2-1): KAGVTQTPRYLIKTRGQQVTLSCSPISGHRSVSWYQQTPGQGLQFLFEYFSETQRNKGNFPGRFSGRQFSNSRSEMNVSTLELGDSALYLCASLSEQYNEQFFGPGTRLTVL.

A note on this clone: The sequence runs out 3 residues before the end of the CDR3; the remainder is reconstructed from the germline J gene. The chain couples TRBV30 to TRBJ1-1; possibly TRBD1 for D (6 bases). Trimming took off 0 bases at V and 6 bases at J, with 11 bases between the two ends. The length of the CDR3 is 13 residues. The germline gives CDR1 GTSNPN, CDR2 SVGIG (reference sequence). This CDR3 reads CAWSVQQGSEAFF. CDR3 DNA (partial): TGTGCCTGGAGTGTCCAACAGGGATCTGAA.

Points on this clone: The CDR3 end is not reached by the read, which stops 3 residues before it; the germline J gene fills it in. The chain couples TRBV7-2 to TRBJ2-1; no clear D. Germline V gene data show CDR1 as SGHTA and CDR2 as FQGNSA. V lost 1 base to trimming and J lost 8 bases, with 6 bases between them. The CDR3 sequence is 12 residues long. CDR3 DNA (partial): TGTGCCAGCAGCTTAGTAGTATATGAG. Translating it yields CASSLVVYE. In full, the CDR3 reads CASSLVVYEQFF.

A word on this clone: The sequenced fragment ends 3 residues before the CDR3 boundary, so the rest is inferred from the germline J gene. This rearrangement joins TRBV29-1 to TRBJ2-2; TRBD1 is a possible D gene (6 bases). CDR3 length equals 13 residues. The germline gives CDR1 SQVTM, CDR2 ANQGSEA. Trimming pared 4 bases from V and 0 bases from J, leaving 6 bases between. Partial CDR3 DNA: TGCAGCGTTGGACAGGCGAACACCGGGGAG. Translating gives CSVGQANTGE. The whole CDR3 protein reads CSVGQANTGELFF.

Regarding this clone: The CDR3 end lies 3 residues beyond the end of the read and is filled in from the germline J gene. The rearrangement joins TRBV12-3 or TRBV12-4 to TRBJ2-2, with 7 positions matching TRBD1. V shed 9 bases and J 5 bases; nucleotides not matched to a gene: 6. The CDR3 loop spans 13 amino acids. This CDR3 is CASRQGGTGELFF. Partial CDR3 DNA: TGTGCCAGTAGACAGGGCGGGACCGGGGAG.

Concerning this clone itself: The germline gene is not matched at one end of the junction; a read error may be the cause. The read ends 3 residues early relative to the CDR3; the germline J gene fills the gap. The chain carries TRBV2 and TRBJ1-1, with 10 bases identical to TRBD1. The CDR3 is 15 amino acids. The V gene's germline CDR1 is SNHLY and CDR2 FYNNEI. The CDR3: CASNERQGASTEAFF. The sequenced CDR3 bases are TGTGCCAGCAATGAACGACAGGGGGCTAGCACTGAA. Variable domain in full (rest from reference TRBV2 and TRBJ1-1): EPEVTQTPSHQVTQMGQEVILRCVPISNHLYFYWYRQILGQKVEFLVSFYNNEISEKSEIFDDQFSVERPDGSNFTLKIRSTKLEDSAMYFCASNERQGASTEAFFGQGTRLTVV.

Regarding this clone: The CDR3 end lies 3 residues beyond the end of the read and is filled in from the germline J gene. The chain is built from TRBV5-1 and TRBJ2-1; maybe TRBD1 (6 bases). CDR1 is SGHRS, CDR2 YFSETQ, per germline. The ends were cut back, 0 bases at V and 3 bases at J, with 10 bases in the middle. CDR3 length: 15 amino acids. CDR3 bases read: TGCGCCAGCAGCTTGGGGGGGCCCAGCTACAATGAG. This encodes CASSLGGPSYNE. The full CDR3 protein reads CASSLGGPSYNEQFF.

As to this clone: Coverage ceases 3 residues before the CDR3 finishes, and the germline J gene fills in the end. This sequence joins TRBV6-1 and TRBJ2-4, with 10 bases aligning to TRBD1. CDR1 MNHNS and CDR2 SASEGT come from the germline V gene. The CDR3 has 15 residues. CDR3 sequence reads: CASSQGTGETYGQYF. The sequenced part of the CDR3 DNA is TGTGCCAGCAGTCAAGGGACAGGGGAAACGTATGGT.

On this clone itself: The read ends 3 residues early relative to the CDR3; the germline J gene fills the gap. V gene TRBV7-2 combines with J gene TRBJ2-7; TRBD2 is a possible D gene (6 bases). Germline V gives CDR1 SGHTA, CDR2 FQGNSA. Trimming took 4 bases from V and 3 from J, leaving 10 bases between them. This CDR3 is built from 13 residues. CDR3 DNA (partial): TGTGCCAGCAGCTCGAACGGGGGCTACGAG. This sequence encodes CASSSNGGYE. The full CDR3 is CASSSNGGYEQYF. Combining the CDR3 with reference TRBV7-2 and TRBJ2-7 gives the whole variable domain GAGVSQSPSNKVTEKGKDVELRCDPISGHTALYWYRQSLGQGLEFLIYFQGNSAPDKSGLPSDRFSAERTGGSVSTLTIQRTQQEDSAVYLCASSSNGGYEQYFGPGTRLTVT.

Note on this clone: The CDR3 goes on 3 residues after the read ends, and that part is filled in from the germline J gene. This sequence joins TRBV12-3 or TRBV12-4 and TRBJ1-1, with 7 bases lining up with TRBD1. This CDR3 spans 12 amino acids. CDR3 bases read: TGTGCCAGCAGTACACCTTTACAGGGG. It translates to CASSTPLQG. The full CDR3 is CASSTPLQGAFF.

Of note for this clone: Germline and junction disagree at one end, which may indicate a read error. The DNA ends 3 residues before the CDR3 does, and the rest of the CDR3 is filled in from the germline J gene. V gene TRBV9 combines with J gene TRBJ2-1; TRBD1 matches 8 bases. The CDR3 extends over 15 amino acids. Germline V gene data show CDR1 as SGDLS and CDR2 as YYNGEE. The CDR3 bases that were read are TGTGCCAGCAGCCCTCGGGACAGGTCCTATAATGAG. Protein: CASSPRDRSYNE. The CDR3 as a whole reads CASSPRDRSYNEQFF.

Of note for this clone: The CDR3 end lies 3 residues beyond the end of the read and is filled in from the germline J gene. The chain combines TRBV11-2 with TRBJ1-1, with 8 positions matching TRBD1. V trimming: 3 bases; J trimming: 4 bases; junction bases outside the gene matches: 1. This CDR3 spans 13 amino acids. The germline CDR1 and CDR2 sequences are SGHAT and FQNNGV. This chain's CDR3 is CASSFTGGTEAFF. The sequenced part of the CDR3 DNA is TGTGCCAGCAGCTTTACAGGGGGCACTGAA.